This T cell receptor (beta chain) was sequenced in a study of Ad26.COV2.S vaccination and SARS-CoV-2 variants (dated by TCRdb to the early 2020s). At the level of the whole study: Sequencing of the TCRbeta repertoire served to evaluate the specificity and breadth of SARS-CoV-2-reactive T cell receptors following Ad26.COV2.S vaccination. A total of 32 samples were included in the TCR-sequenced set, comprising around 19 Ad26.COV2.S vaccine recipients, 5 placebo recipients and 8 SARS-CoV-2 convalescent individuals.

TCRbeta CDR3 regions were sequenced with the immunoSEQ Assay. After extraction, genomic DNA underwent amplification by bias-controlled multiplex PCR, followed by high-throughput sequencing. Processing in the source paper ran as follows. Collapsing and filtering of sequences were performed to quantify the absolute abundance of each unique TCRbeta CDR3 region. T cell fraction was estimated by normalization of TCRbeta template counts to usable DNA, with usable DNA being measured through amplification of reference genes present in all nucleated cells. Repertoire TCRs were annotated as SARS-CoV-2-specific by exact matching of V gene, CDR3 amino acid sequence and J gene to a known reactive TCR set. The reference SARS-CoV-2 TCR set was obtained from MIRA and was filtered for enrichment in COVID-19-positive ImmuneCODE repertoires, whereby public or cross-reactive TCRs were removed. Drawing on the MIRA antigens, annotated TCRs were analysed further at the level of specific ORF or position within ORF. Breadth was defined as annotated unique rearrangements over total unique productive rearrangements; depth was the summed frequency of those rearrangements. Two-sided Wilcoxon rank-sum tests were used to compare TCR breadth between groups. Held by TCRdb, this immuneACCESS table contains in-frame sequences only and omits some clones. Under half of the omission traces to an unresolved V gene where checked; the cause of the rest is unknown. Clonal size and the V and J genes are those of that table, whereas D and trimming came from the DNA. In all, the sample holds 150,000 to 200,000 clones, and 87% of those were seen once. Under 7.5% of the sample rests with the top ten.

The sample's time point, from its label and the paper: individuals recovered from natural SARS-CoV-2 infection. The study at large found these results: Substantial breadth of spike-specific CD8+ and CD4+ T cell responses was reported after vaccination. Higher spike-specific TCR breadth was observed in Ad26.COV2.S recipients than in placebo recipients (P = 0.0014). It was noted by the authors that total T cell responses may have been underestimated by the TCR breadth and depth analyses. Vaccine and placebo recipients had similar non-spike TCR breadth, a finding consistent with the vaccine containing only spike.

Comment on this clone: No cognate antigen has been identified for it. No much larger clonotype is one base removed from it; base qualities were not supplied.

CDR1 LNHNV and CDR2 YYDKDF were looked up in the germline V gene (reference sequence). From the cysteine through the phenylalanine, the CDR3 covers 15 amino acids. Left in the record is the CDR3 DNA by itself, 45 bases read in frame from the first base. The junction shows trimming of 0 bases on V and 10 bases on J, and the gene matches do not reach 6 bases of it. Sequenced material: peripheral blood, taken after recovery from COVID-19. The chain links TRBV15 with TRBJ2-2; TRBD2 agrees with 9 junctional bases. The TCR sequence derives from a human donor who had recovered from COVID-19. The sequence in DNA is TGTGCCACCAGCAGAGAGAGATTAGCGGGGGTGGAGCTGTTTTTT. This sequence encodes CATSRERLAGVELFF.